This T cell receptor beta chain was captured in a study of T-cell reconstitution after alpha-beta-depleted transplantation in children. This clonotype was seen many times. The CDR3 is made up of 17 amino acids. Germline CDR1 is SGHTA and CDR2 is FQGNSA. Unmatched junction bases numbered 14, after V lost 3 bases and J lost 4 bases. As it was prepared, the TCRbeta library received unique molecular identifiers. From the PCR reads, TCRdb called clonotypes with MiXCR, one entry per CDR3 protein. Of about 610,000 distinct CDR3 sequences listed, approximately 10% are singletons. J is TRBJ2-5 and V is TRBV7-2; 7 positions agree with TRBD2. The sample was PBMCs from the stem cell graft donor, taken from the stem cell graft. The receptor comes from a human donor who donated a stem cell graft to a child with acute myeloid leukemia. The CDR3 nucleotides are TGTGCCAGCAGCTTGGTTTCAAGGCGGGAGAACGGAGAGACCCAGTACTTC. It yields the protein CASSLVSRRENGETQYF.